This TCR beta chain was sequenced during a study of blood T cell repertoires in COVID-19. Measured with immunoSEQ multiplex PCR; TCRdb has only the in-frame clones, and not every one. Of about 140,000 clones in the sample, 65% to 80% are singletons; the top ten hold about 4%. The V gene's germline CDR1 is LNHDA and CDR2 SQIVND (reference sequence). V was pared by 6 bases and J by 2 bases, with 11 bases of the junction left unmatched. CDR3 length: 17 amino acids. This receptor was identified in a man aged 55 to 70 with acute or convalescent COVID-19. Sequencing was carried out using peripheral blood. J is TRBJ1-5 and V is TRBV19, with 9 bases identical to TRBD1. Here the CDR3 reads CASRWDRAPGGNQPQHF. The CDR3 DNA is TGTGCCAGTAGGTGGGACAGGGCGCCTGGGGGCAATCAGCCCCAGCATTTT. Looking up the rest from reference TRBV19 and TRBJ1-5 gives the full variable domain: DGGITQSPKYLFRKEGQNVTLSCEQNLNHDAMYWYRQDPGQGLRLIYYSQIVNDFQKGDIAEGYSVSREKKESFPLTVTSAQKNPTAFYLCASRWDRAPGGNQPQHFGDGTRLSIL.